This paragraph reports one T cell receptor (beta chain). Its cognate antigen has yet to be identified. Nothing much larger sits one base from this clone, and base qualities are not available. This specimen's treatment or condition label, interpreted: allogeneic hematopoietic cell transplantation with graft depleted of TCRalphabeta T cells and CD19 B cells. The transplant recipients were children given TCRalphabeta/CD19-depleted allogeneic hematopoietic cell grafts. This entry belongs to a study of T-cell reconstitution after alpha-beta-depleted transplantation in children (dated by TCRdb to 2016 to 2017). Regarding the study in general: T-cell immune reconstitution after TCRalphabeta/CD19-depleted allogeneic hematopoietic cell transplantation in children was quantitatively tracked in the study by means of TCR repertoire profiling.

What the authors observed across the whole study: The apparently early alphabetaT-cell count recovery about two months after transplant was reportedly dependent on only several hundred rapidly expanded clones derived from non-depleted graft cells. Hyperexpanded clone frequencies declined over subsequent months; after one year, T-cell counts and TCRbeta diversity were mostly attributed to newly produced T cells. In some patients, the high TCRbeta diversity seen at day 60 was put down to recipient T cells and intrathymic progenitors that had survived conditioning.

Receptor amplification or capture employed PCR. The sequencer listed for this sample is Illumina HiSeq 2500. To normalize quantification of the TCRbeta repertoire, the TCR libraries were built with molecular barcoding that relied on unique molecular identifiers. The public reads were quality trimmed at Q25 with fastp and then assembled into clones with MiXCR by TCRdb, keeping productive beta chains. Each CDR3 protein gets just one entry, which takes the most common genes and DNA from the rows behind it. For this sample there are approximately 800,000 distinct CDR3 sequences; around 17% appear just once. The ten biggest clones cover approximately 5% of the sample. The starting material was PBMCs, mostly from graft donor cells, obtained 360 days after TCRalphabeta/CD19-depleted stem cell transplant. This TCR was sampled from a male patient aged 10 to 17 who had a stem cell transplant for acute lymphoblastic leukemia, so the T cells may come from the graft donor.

For the CDR3, the sequence is CASSPLPGGRNTDTQYF. The nucleotide sequence reads TGTGCCAGCTCACCTCTTCCCGGCGGGAGAAACACAGATACGCAGTATTTT. The chain was built from TRBV18 and TRBJ2-3, with 7 bases in between that match TRBD2. V ends up 3 bases short and J 2 bases short, with an unmatched junction base count of 11. The CDR3 covers 17 residues, taking in both the cysteine and the phenylalanine. The only DNA kept is the CDR3, 51 bases in frame from the first base. The germline V gene supplies CDR1 KGHSH and CDR2 LQKENI.